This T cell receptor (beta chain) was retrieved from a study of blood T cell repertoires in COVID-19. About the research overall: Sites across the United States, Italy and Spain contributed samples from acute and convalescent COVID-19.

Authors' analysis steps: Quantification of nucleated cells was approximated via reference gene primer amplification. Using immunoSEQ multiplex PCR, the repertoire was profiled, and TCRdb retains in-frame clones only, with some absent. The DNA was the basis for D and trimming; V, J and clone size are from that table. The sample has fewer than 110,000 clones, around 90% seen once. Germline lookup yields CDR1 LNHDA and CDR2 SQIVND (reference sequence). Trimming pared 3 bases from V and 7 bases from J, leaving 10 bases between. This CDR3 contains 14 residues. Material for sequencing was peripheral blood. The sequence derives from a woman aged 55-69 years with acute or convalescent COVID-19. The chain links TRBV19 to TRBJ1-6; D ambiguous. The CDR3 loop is CASSMAGGNSPLHF. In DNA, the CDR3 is TGTGCCAGTAGTATGGCAGGAGGGAATTCACCCCTCCACTTT. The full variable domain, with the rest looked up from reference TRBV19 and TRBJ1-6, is DGGITQSPKYLFRKEGQNVTLSCEQNLNHDAMYWYRQDPGQGLRLIYYSQIVNDFQKGDIAEGYSVSREKKESFPLTVTSAQKNPTAFYLCASSMAGGNSPLHFGNGTRLTVT.